Below are 28 T cell receptor beta chains sequenced from a single sample in a study of shared clonotypes between healthy human individuals. The method was immunoSEQ multiplex PCR; TCRdb's version includes in-frame clones alone and lacks a portion of them. This table holds around 1.5 million clones, approximately 98% found once. The sample consisted of naive CD4+ T cells sorted from blood. The sample's subset: CD45RA+ positively selected. All receptors derive from a man younger than 45 in good health.

The rearrangement joins TRBV28 to TRBJ1-5, with D possibly being TRBD1 (5 bases). V dropped 5 bases and J dropped 1 base, with 15 bases sitting between them. The CDR3 contains 16 residues. Germline V gene data show CDR1 as MDHEN and CDR2 as SYDVKM. CDR3: CASSLIGRGSNQPQHF. CDR3 coding DNA: TGTGCCAGCAGTCTCATTGGACGGGGGAGCAATCAGCCCCAGCATTTT.

A word on this clone: The sample carries other DNA sequences with the same CDR3. The genes are TRBV28 and TRBJ2-7, with 11 bases aligning to TRBD2. Germline V CDR1 and CDR2: MDHEN, SYDVKM. The CDR3 sequence is 15 residues long. V gave up 5 bases and J gave up 3 bases; unmatched junction bases: 6. CDR3 region: CASSPGLAGGYEQYF. CDR3 DNA: TGTGCCAGCAGTCCTGGGCTAGCGGGGGGCTACGAGCAGTACTTC.

The rearrangement joins TRBV11-3 to TRBJ2-3; no definite D call. The CDR3 totals 17 residues. V lost 0 bases to trimming and J lost 3 bases, with 16 bases between them. The V gene's germline CDR1 is SGHNT and CDR2 YENEEA. CDR3 region: CASSLDLSKSVTDTQYF. The CDR3 DNA follows: TGTGCCAGCAGCTTAGATCTTAGCAAGTCAGTGACAGATACGCAGTATTTT.

The chain is built from TRBV7-9 and TRBJ2-7; the match to TRBD1 covers 12 bases. V lost 3 bases to trimming and J lost 2 bases; unmatched junction nucleotides: 11. Germline CDR1 SEHNR, CDR2 FQNEAQ (reference sequence). The CDR3 is 18 amino acids. CDR3 sequence reads: CASSFPGTGGLRTYEQYF. As DNA, the CDR3 is TGTGCCAGCAGCTTCCCAGGGACAGGGGGCCTTAGGACCTACGAGCAGTACTTC.

The V gene is TRBV28, the J gene TRBJ2-7; weak D call: TRBD1 (5 bases). This CDR3 region has 15 residues. V was clipped by 3 bases and J by 0 bases, with 12 bases between them. In germline, CDR1 is MDHEN, CDR2 SYDVKM. The CDR3 spells CASSFLRGSSYEQYF. CDR3 coding DNA: TGTGCCAGCAGTTTCCTTAGGGGCAGCTCCTACGAGCAGTACTTC.

V and J are TRBV9 and TRBJ2-7; TRBD2 agrees at 7 bases. Germline trimming cut 0 bases from V and 4 bases from J; bases unmatched to any gene: 4. The germline V gene encodes CDR1 SGDLS and CDR2 YYNGEE. The CDR3 length is 14 residues. The CDR3 DNA reads as TGTGCCAGCAGCGTAGACCCTAGCGGTTACGAGCAGTACTTC. The encoded protein is CASSVDPSGYEQYF.

The chain carries TRBV7-9 and TRBJ2-3; 10 positions agree with TRBD1. The CDR3 has 15 amino acids. CDR1 and CDR2 (germline): SEHNR, FQNEAQ (reference sequence). V dropped 1 base and J dropped 6; count of bases not matched to a gene: 4. The DNA of the CDR3 is TGTGCCAGCAGCTTAGGGGGACAGGGGATGGATACGCAGTATTTT. This gives the protein CASSLGGQGMDTQYF.

This clone has only one observation. This chain joins TRBV7-8 and TRBJ1-2; 12 bases fit TRBD1. V was pared by 1 base and J by 2 bases, with 8 bases of the junction left unmatched. Per germline, CDR1 SGHVS and CDR2 FQNEAQ. CDR3 length: 18 residues. The CDR3 DNA is TGTGCCAGCAGCTTAGGGCGAGGGACAGGGGGCGAAAACTATGGCTACACCTTC. Amino acid sequence: CASSLGRGTGGENYGYTF.

The gene calls are TRBV2 and TRBJ2-7; D is uncertain. Germline V lookup: CDR1 SNHLY, CDR2 FYNNEI. V lost 3 bases and J lost 11, with 17 bases in between. This CDR3 is built from 13 residues. CDR3 loop: CASSDSLLLREYF. CDR3 DNA: TGTGCCAGCAGTGACTCTCTACTTTTACGGGAGTACTTC.

This chain uses TRBV6-4 with TRBJ2-3; D is undetermined. The CDR3 extends over 13 amino acids. The V and J ends lost 6 bases and 1 base respectively, with 8 bases between them. The V gene's germline CDR1 is MRHNA and CDR2 SNTAGT. CDR3 in amino acids: CASSLRGTDTQYF. CDR3 in DNA: TGTGCCAGCAGCTTACGGGGCACAGATACGCAGTATTTT.

The chain employs TRBV19 and TRBJ2-2, with a weak D call TRBD2 (6 bases). Germline CDR1 and CDR2: LNHDA and SQIVND (reference sequence). Trimming removed 4 bases from V and 2 bases from J, with 17 bases in between. The CDR3 is 17 amino acids. Written as DNA, the CDR3 is TGTGCCAGTAGTACCCCCCGGGGCGGGATTAACACCGGGGAGCTGTTTTTT. Translating gives CASSTPRGGINTGELFF.

This clone was picked up a small number of times. This CDR3 is also generated by other DNA sequences in the sample. J is TRBJ2-5 and V is TRBV18; no firm D call. The V end was cut by 2 bases, the J end by 5 bases, with 6 bases between. The CDR3 runs 12 residues. CDR1 is KGHSH, CDR2 LQKENI, per germline. CDR3 amino acids: CASSPKEETQYF. The CDR3 DNA follows: TGTGCCAGCTCACCAAAGGAGGAGACCCAGTACTTC.

The chain has TRBV14 and TRBJ2-3, with 7 bases matching TRBD1. Germline CDR1 is SGHDN and CDR2 is FVKESK. The CDR3 extends over 15 amino acids. V shed 1 base, J shed 4 bases, and the junction held 5 bases outside the gene matches. The CDR3 DNA sequence: TGTGCCAGCAGCCAAGGACAGGGTTGGTCAGATACGCAGTATTTT. It specifies CASSQGQGWSDTQYF.

This clone was observed a single time. This chain links TRBV7-2 with TRBJ2-7, with TRBD2 matching 14 bases. CDR3 size: 17 residues. Losses at the gene ends were 0 bases for V and 7 bases for J; bases not matched to a gene: 8. Germline CDR1 and CDR2: SGHTA and FQGNSA. CDR3 DNA sequence: TGTGCCAGCAGCTTAGCGCTGGGGACTAGCGGGAGCGGAGAGCAGTACTTC. Translating it yields CASSLALGTSGSGEQYF.

The chain uses TRBV10-3 and TRBJ1-5; the match to TRBD1 covers 7 bases. The germline V gene encodes CDR1 ENHRY and CDR2 SYGVKD. This CDR3 contains 14 residues. Germline trimming cut 8 bases from V and 0 bases from J; bases unmatched to any gene: 4. Here the CDR3 DNA reads TGTGCCATCGGGGACAGACCTAGCAATCAGCCCCAGCATTTT. Amino acid sequence: CAIGDRPSNQPQHF.

The V and J genes are TRBV28 and TRBJ2-1, with TRBD1 as a possible D gene (8 bases). The CDR3 runs to 14 residues. Germline lookup yields CDR1 MDHEN and CDR2 SYDVKM. V lost 6 bases, J lost 12 bases, and 21 bases lay in between. CDR3 DNA: TGTGCCAGCAGGCCCGGGACTACAGGGGGTTGGCAGTTCTTC. Protein product: CASRPGTTGGWQFF.

The gene calls are TRBV9 and TRBJ2-1, with 14 bases lining up with TRBD2. Germline loops: CDR1 SGDLS, CDR2 YYNGEE. V dropped 0 bases and J dropped 7; count of bases not matched to a gene: 9. This CDR3 spans 18 amino acids. CDR3 in DNA: TGTGCCAGCAGCGTAGTATTGGGACTAGCGGGAGAACAAAATGAGCAGTTCTTC. Translation gives CASSVVLGLAGEQNEQFF.

The chain has TRBV4-2 and TRBJ2-2, with D perhaps matching TRBD2 (6 bases). Germline V gives CDR1 LGHNA, CDR2 YNFKEQ. V gave up 1 base and J gave up 3 bases, with 12 bases separating them. CDR3 length equals 16 residues. This chain's CDR3 is CASSQAPGLDTGELFF. Written as DNA, the CDR3 is TGTGCCAGCAGCCAAGCCCCGGGACTTGACACCGGGGAGCTGTTTTTT.

This chain joins TRBV4-2 and TRBJ2-7, with 11 bases matching TRBD2. Germline CDR1 is LGHNA and CDR2 is YNFKEQ. V shed 1 base and J 1 base; nucleotides not matched to a gene: 3. This CDR3 spans 16 amino acids. The DNA of the CDR3 is TGTGCCAGCAGCCAAGTTCCTAGCGGGGGGTCCTACGAGCAGTACTTC. It is translated as CASSQVPSGGSYEQYF.

J is TRBJ2-3 and V is TRBV19; 8 nucleotides line up with TRBD1. Germline values: CDR1 LNHDA, CDR2 SQIVND (reference sequence). Trimming removed 2 bases from V and 2 bases from J; junction bases left unmatched: 9. The CDR3 length is 17 residues. The DNA for the CDR3 is TGTGCCAGTAGTATAAAACATCGGACAGGGCCCACAGATACGCAGTATTTT. Amino acid sequence: CASSIKHRTGPTDTQYF.

This rearrangement joins TRBV10-2 to TRBJ2-5; 7 bases agree with TRBD1. The V gene end was trimmed by 5 bases and the J gene end by 3 bases; junction bases not matched to a gene: 6. CDR3 length equals 14 residues. The germline V gene encodes CDR1 WSHSY and CDR2 SAAADI. CDR3 DNA sequence: TGCGCCAGCAGTTACGACAGGGCCAAAGAGACCCAGTACTTC. Translation: CASSYDRAKETQYF.

The V gene is TRBV5-1, the J gene TRBJ2-3, with 10 positions matching TRBD2. The CDR3 is made up of 16 amino acids. Germline V gene data show CDR1 as SGHRS and CDR2 as YFSETQ. V shed 4 bases, J shed 6 bases, and the junction held 11 bases outside the gene matches. The CDR3 DNA reads TGCGCCAGCAGCCCCCGGGCTAGCGGGAGTGGGGATACGCAGTATTTT. This gives the protein CASSPRASGSGDTQYF.

The chain combines TRBV19 with TRBJ2-1, with 7 bases identical to TRBD1. V lost 0 bases and J lost 6; bases outside the gene matches: 5. CDR1 is LNHDA and CDR2 is SQIVND in the germline V gene (reference sequence). The CDR3 extends over 15 amino acids. The CDR3 bases are TGTGCCAGTAGTATAGATCTGGGACAGTCCAATGAGCAGTTCTTC. This sequence encodes CASSIDLGQSNEQFF.

CDR3 coding DNA: TGTGCCAGCAGCTCGGCGGGCGGACCTCGCGGGTTCGGTCAGCCCCAGCATTTT. Translated, it gives CASSSAGGPRGFGQPQHF. The chain employs TRBV7-2 and TRBJ1-5; D remains unclear. Germline V gene sequence: CDR1 SGHTA, CDR2 FQGNSA. The V end was cut by 4 bases, the J end by 6 bases, with 25 bases between. The CDR3 is 18 amino acids.

This chain connects TRBV28 to TRBJ1-5; no definite D call. Germline CDR1 and CDR2: MDHEN and SYDVKM. The CDR3 covers 15 residues. V was shortened by 6 bases and J by 11 bases, with 23 bases between the two germline ends. DNA of the CDR3: TGTGCCAGCAGACGAACCGACCTTGCGATTGGGGCCCAGCATTTT. It translates to CASRRTDLAIGAQHF.

This chain connects TRBV18 to TRBJ2-4; D ambiguous. In germline, CDR1 is KGHSH, CDR2 LQKENI. The CDR3 is 13 amino acids. V gave up 3 bases and J gave up 13 bases, with 16 bases separating them. CDR3 coding DNA: TGTGCCAGCTCACCGGTTGCTAGAGAAAACCAGTACTTC. Protein product: CASSPVARENQYF.

This chain uses TRBV28 with TRBJ2-3; 7 nucleotides agree with TRBD1. The length of the CDR3 is 14 residues. Looked up from germline, CDR1 is MDHEN and CDR2 is SYDVKM. V gave up 6 bases and J gave up 4 bases; unmatched junction bases: 7. In nucleotides, the CDR3 is TGTGCCAGCAGGCCACAGGGGTCTCCAGATACGCAGTATTTT. Its translation is CASRPQGSPDTQYF.

The genes are TRBV5-1 and TRBJ2-1; D not resolved. The CDR3 length is 11 residues. Trimming removed 2 bases at V and 7 bases at J, with 4 bases between. Germline assignment: CDR1 SGHRS and CDR2 YFSETQ. For the CDR3, the DNA is TGCGCCAGCAGCTTTATAAATGAGCAGTTCTTC. It translates to CASSFINEQFF. The entire variable domain, with the rest obtained from reference TRBV5-1 and TRBJ2-1, is as follows: KAGVTQTPRYLIKTRGQQVTLSCSPISGHRSVSWYQQTPGQGLQFLFEYFSETQRNKGNFPGRFSGRQFSNSRSEMNVSTLELGDSALYLCASSFINEQFFGPGTRLTVL.